This T cell receptor beta chain was retrieved from a study of CD8 T cells in Susac syndrome. The CDR3 length is 17 residues. The germline V and J ends were trimmed by 6 bases and 1 base, with 20 bases remaining between them. The germline V gene has CDR1 SGHVS and CDR2 FQNEAQ. RNA in amounts of 0.5 to 1 ug was reverse transcribed with random hexamers. Multiplex immunoSEQ PCR targeted 54 Vbeta and 13 Jbeta TCR beta segments. TCRdb redid the calling of the immunoSEQ multiplex PCR reads with MiXCR, one entry per CDR3 protein. The sample comprises about 140,000 distinct CDR3 sequences, roughly 94% of which are singletons, and 0.084% rests with the top ten. In blood CD8+ and CD4+ T cells, TCR beta underwent sequencing. Healthy donors acted as controls, with matching for age and sex.

The chain carries TRBV7-8 and TRBJ2-3; D may be TRBD2 (6 bases). The sequence derives from a human donor in good health. Sequenced input: CD4+ T cells from PBMCs. CDR3 in DNA: TGTGCCAGCAGAGCACCCCGCCGGGGACTCGGCACAGATACGCAGTATTTT. It specifies CASRAPRRGLGTDTQYF.